The 8 T cell receptor beta chains presented below share a single source sample, sequenced in a study of cytomegalovirus exposure and HLA in healthy donors. Primers included in the PCR were 60 Vbeta and 13 Jbeta primers. The method was immunoSEQ multiplex PCR; TCRdb's version includes in-frame clones alone and lacks a portion of them. Found here are 100,000 to 150,000 clones, about two thirds of them singletons; the top ten hold 4.8%. The specimen was PBMCs. These receptors all come from a man aged 55-75 years in good health and CMV-seropositive.

V gene TRBV6-5 combines with J gene TRBJ1-2; D unresolved. Trimming left V 0 bases short and J 8 bases short, with 7 bases between. Germline V gene lookup returns CDR1 MNHEY and CDR2 SVGAGI. CDR3 length: 12 amino acids. In DNA form, the CDR3 reads TGTGCCAGCAGTTACTCAGGAGGCGGCTACACCTTC. Its translation: CASSYSGGGYTF.

The V call is TRBV5-8, the J call TRBJ2-1, with a weak D call TRBD1 (5 bases). CDR3 length: 14 residues. Trimming removed 3 bases at V and 7 bases at J, with 14 bases between. The germline CDR1 and CDR2 sequences are SGHTS and YDEGEE. The DNA of the CDR3 is TGTGCCAGCAGCTACCTGGCGAGGACAAATGAGCAGTTCTTC. It specifies CASSYLARTNEQFF.

The chain has TRBV5-1 and TRBJ2-5; 10 positions match TRBD1. CDR1 is SGHRS, CDR2 YFSETQ, per germline. The CDR3 is 14 residues long. V lost 3 bases and J lost 5; bases outside the gene matches: 4. CDR3 bases: TGCGCCAGCAGCTCGACAGGGGGCGGTGAGACCCAGTACTTC. Translation: CASSSTGGGETQYF.

This clone was picked up a small number of times. The chain recombines TRBV7-3 with TRBJ1-3, with D perhaps matching TRBD1 (5 bases). Trimming stripped 2 bases from V and 6 bases from J, with 11 bases between. CDR3 size: 14 residues. CDR1 is SGHTA, CDR2 FQGTGA, per germline. Written as DNA, the CDR3 is TGTGCCAGCAGCTTAGTCGGAGGGGAAAACACCATATATTTT. Amino acids: CASSLVGGENTIYF.

This clone was recorded a few times. The identical CDR3 is also encoded by other nucleotide sequences in the sample. The chain uses TRBV5-6 and TRBJ2-2, with TRBD2 as a possible D gene (5 bases). CDR3 length: 16 amino acids. The germline V and J ends were trimmed by 0 bases and 5 bases, with 14 bases remaining between them. Germline V gene data show CDR1 as SGHDT and CDR2 as YYEEEE. This chain's CDR3 is CASSLGLAEGTGELFF. The CDR3 DNA is TGTGCCAGCAGCTTGGGTTTGGCAGAGGGAACCGGGGAGCTGTTTTTT.

The J gene is TRBJ2-7, the V gene TRBV5-6; D may be TRBD1 (5 bases). Germline CDR1 SGHDT, CDR2 YYEEEE. V lost 1 base and J 0 bases, leaving 11 bases between the germline ends. The CDR3 sequence is 15 residues long. The CDR3 loop reads CASSLTGSSSYEQYF. As DNA, the CDR3 is TGTGCCAGCAGCTTGACAGGCTCGAGCTCCTACGAGCAGTACTTC.

The V call is TRBV27, the J call TRBJ2-3; 7 nucleotides align to TRBD2. Per the germline V gene, CDR1 is MNHEY and CDR2 is SMNVEV (reference sequence). V trimming: 8 bases; J trimming: 4 bases; junction bases outside the gene matches: 3. The CDR3 is 12 amino acids. The DNA for the CDR3 is TGTGCCAGCCGGGGGGACCCAGATACGCAGTATTTT. Its protein product is CASRGDPDTQYF.

The chain recombines TRBV11-3 with TRBJ2-3; perhaps TRBD1 as D (6 bases). V was shortened by 0 bases and J by 0 bases, with 7 bases between the two germline ends. Germline V CDR1 and CDR2: SGHNT, YENEEA. CDR3 length equals 15 residues. The CDR3 reads CASSLEGASTDTQYF. DNA of the CDR3: TGTGCCAGCAGCTTAGAGGGGGCGAGCACAGATACGCAGTATTTT.